Listed below are T cell receptor beta chains from one sample, sequenced in a study of PD-L1 blockade in urothelial cancer. Clones were read by immunoSEQ multiplex PCR, and TCRdb kept only the in-frame ones, dropping some. The data contain 35,000 to 45,000 clones, about 90% of them singletons. The specimen comprised PBMCs, sampled around atezolizumab (anti-PD-L1) treatment. The receptors were gathered from a man aged 70-80 years with urothelial cancer. CDR3s include the opening cysteine and the closing phenylalanine or tryptophan. D genes are given only for firm matches. Size values are once, few and many counts, or a class for expanded clones, and some rows have none.

clone_size	j_call	d_call	v_call	cdr3_nt	cdr3_aa
-	TRBJ2-7	-	TRBV27	TGTGCCGGGATAATAGCGGTACCCTACGAGCAGTACTTC	CAGIIAVPYEQYF
-	TRBJ1-4	-	TRBV6-1	TGTGCCAGCAGTGAAATCATGGGAGGGCTGGGAGAAAAACTGTTTTTT	CASSEIMGGLGEKLFF
-	TRBJ2-3	TRBD1	TRBV10-3	TGTGCCATCAGAGGGACAGGGGTGGATACGCAGTATTTT	CAIRGTGVDTQYF
-	TRBJ2-7	-	TRBV6-1	TGTGCCAGCAAAGAGGCAGGGGATTCCTCCTACGAGCAGTACTTC	CASKEAGDSSYEQYF
few	TRBJ1-1	TRBD1	TRBV18	TGTGCCAGCTCACCGGGACAGGTCGGCGTGAACACTGAAGCTTTCTTT	CASSPGQVGVNTEAFF
-	TRBJ2-7	TRBD2	TRBV5-4	TGTGCCAGCAGCTGGGGGACTAGCGGTCCCTACGAGCAGTACTTC	CASSWGTSGPYEQYF
-	TRBJ2-7	TRBD2	TRBV6-5	TGTGCCAGCAGTTACTCGGTACTAGCGGGGAGCTACGAGCAGTACTTC	CASSYSVLAGSYEQYF
-	TRBJ1-3	-	TRBV5-4	TGTGCCAGCAGCTTGGGAGGGTCTGGAAACACCATATATTTT	CASSLGGSGNTIYF
-	TRBJ1-1	-	TRBV5-1	TGCGCCAGCAGACACGACCTGGCAGGGATAAACACTGAAGCTTTCTTT	CASRHDLAGINTEAFF
-	TRBJ2-7	-	TRBV19	TGTGCCAGTAGTATATCGGGCGGGATCTACGAGCAGTACTTC	CASSISGGIYEQYF
-	TRBJ2-2	TRBD2	TRBV11-2	TGTGCCAGCACTCTAGTAGCGGGAGGCCTTAACACCGGGGAGCTGTTTTTT	CASTLVAGGLNTGELFF
-	TRBJ2-7	TRBD1	TRBV27	TGTGCCAGCAAAGGACAGGACTACGAGCAGTACTTC	CASKGQDYEQYF
-	TRBJ2-3	-	TRBV18	TGTGCCAGCTCACCAGTGGGGAGTGGAGGGGATACGCAGTATTTT	CASSPVGSGGDTQYF
-	TRBJ2-1	TRBD2	TRBV6-4	TGTGCCAGCAGTGAACGGGGACTAGCGGGGACAAATGAGCAGTTCTTC	CASSERGLAGTNEQFF
-	TRBJ1-3	-	TRBV5-8	TGTGCCAGCTCCATCGGACAGCCCGGAAACACCATATATTTT	CASSIGQPGNTIYF
-	TRBJ2-1	TRBD2	TRBV7-2	TGTGCCAGCAGCTTAGCTAGCGGGGTCTCCTACAATGAGCAGTTCTTC	CASSLASGVSYNEQFF
once	TRBJ2-7	TRBD2	TRBV15	TGTGCCTCTTCGACTAGCGGGAGCGCCTTGAACGAGCAGTACTTC	CASSTSGSALNEQYF
-	TRBJ2-7	-	TRBV7-6	TGTGCCAGCAGCCCGGGTGAGCAGGGCTACGAGCAGTACTTC	CASSPGEQGYEQYF
-	TRBJ1-1	-	TRBV15	TGTGCCACCAGCAGAGATGCGAGAATCACTGAAGCTTTCTTT	CATSRDARITEAFF
few	TRBJ1-5	TRBD1	TRBV19	TGTGCCAGTAGTGATTCAGGGGGCATGCAGCCCCAGCATTTT	CASSDSGGMQPQHF
-	TRBJ2-7	TRBD2	TRBV20-1	TGCAGTGGTCACCGGGGGGGAGAGCAGTACTTC	CSGHRGGEQYF
-	TRBJ2-3	-	TRBV5-4	TGTGCCAGCAGCCCTAAACAGTCAGATACGCAGTATTTT	CASSPKQSDTQYF
-	TRBJ2-7	-	TRBV19	TGTGCCAGTAGTATTGGGTACGGGGAATACGAGCAGTACTTC	CASSIGYGEYEQYF
-	TRBJ1-2	TRBD1	TRBV28	TGTGCCAGCAGTTTATTAACAGGGGGAGGAGGCTACACCTTC	CASSLLTGGGGYTF
-	TRBJ2-7	TRBD2	TRBV7-2	TGTGCCAGCAGCAAACTAGCGGACGCTCCCTACGAGCAGTACTTC	CASSKLADAPYEQYF
-	TRBJ1-1	-	TRBV19	TGTGCCAGTAGTCACCGGGGCACTGAAGCTTTCTTT	CASSHRGTEAFF
-	TRBJ2-2	TRBD2	TRBV6-6	TGTGCCAGCAGCCCTAGCGGGAGGTATACCGGGGAGCTGTTTTTT	CASSPSGRYTGELFF
-	TRBJ1-2	-	TRBV11-2	TGTGCCAGCAGCTTGACCCGAGCTACCATAGGCGGGTATGGCTACACCTTC	CASSLTRATIGGYGYTF
-	TRBJ2-5	-	TRBV9	TGTGCCAGCAGCGTAGCCCTAGGTACTGGGACCCAGTACTTC	CASSVALGTGTQYF
-	TRBJ1-1	-	TRBV27	TGTGCCAGCAGTCCCCTGGGCAGGGTGGGATCTGAAGCTTTCTTT	CASSPLGRVGSEAFF
-	TRBJ2-1	TRBD1	TRBV5-4	TGTGCCAGCAGCCCTGGAGGCCAGGGGGCGAATGAGCAGTTCTTC	CASSPGGQGANEQFF
-	TRBJ2-5	-	TRBV10-1	TGCGCCAGCAAAACAGGGTTGGAAGAGACCCAGTACTTC	CASKTGLEETQYF
-	TRBJ1-2	-	TRBV28	TGTGCTTGCTCAGGGAACTATGGCTACACCTTC	CACSGNYGYTF
-	TRBJ2-2	-	TRBV5-1	TGCGCCAGCAGCTTGGCGGGCACCGGGGAGCTGTTTTTT	CASSLAGTGELFF
-	TRBJ1-5	-	TRBV7-8	TGTGCCAGCAGCTTATCGTCAGGGGCGCCTCAGCCCCAGCATTTT	CASSLSSGAPQPQHF
-	TRBJ2-5	TRBD1	TRBV5-4	TGTGCCAGCAGCTTGGAGGGGACAGTTCAAGAGACCCAGTACTTC	CASSLEGTVQETQYF
-	TRBJ1-1	TRBD1	TRBV4-1	TGCGCCAGCAGCCAAACCGGACAGGGCGGAATTGACACTGAAGCTTTCTTT	CASSQTGQGGIDTEAFF
-	TRBJ2-1	TRBD1	TRBV7-9	TGTGCCAGCAGCCTCGGACAGGGAGTTTATGAGCAGTTCTTC	CASSLGQGVYEQFF
-	TRBJ1-1	-	TRBV19	TGTGCCAGTAGTACAGGGAGGGGGACTGAAGCTTTCTTT	CASSTGRGTEAFF
-	TRBJ2-2	TRBD2	TRBV2	TGTGCCAGCAGTTACGAGGGACTAGCGGACACCGGGGAGCTGTTTTTT	CASSYEGLADTGELFF
-	TRBJ2-1	-	TRBV29-1	TGCAGCGTTGTTCGTCTGGGCCGGCCCTACAATGAGCAGTTCTTC	CSVVRLGRPYNEQFF
-	TRBJ2-7	-	TRBV6-1	TGTGCCAGCAGTGGGCAGGGCCAAAGAGACGAGCAGTACTTC	CASSGQGQRDEQYF
-	TRBJ2-3	TRBD2	TRBV9	TGTGCCAGCAGCGCCTCCGGGGGGAGCACAGATACGCAGTATTTT	CASSASGGSTDTQYF